The 14 T cell receptor beta chains listed next were all sequenced from one sample in a study of identical twins. MiXCR, applied by TCRdb to the 5' RACE reads, yields one record per CDR3 protein. The sample has nearly 900,000 distinct CDR3 sequences, 9% to 15% seen once. These data also featured in a second study, about yellow fever vaccine responses in identical twins.

The sequencing input was PBMCs. These receptors were obtained from a young woman in good health.

This clonotype appeared many times. One end of the junction does not line up with germline, which may come from a read error. The V call is TRBV12-3 or TRBV12-4, the J call TRBJ2-2; 7 bases match TRBD1. The CDR3 extends over 14 amino acids. The CDR3 bases are TGTGCCAGCAGCTTAGCAGGGGGCACCGGGGAGCTGTTTTTT. It translates to CASSLAGGTGELFF.

Only a few counts were recorded for this clonotype. The chain couples TRBV7-9 to TRBJ2-3; 8 bases fit TRBD2. J was trimmed by 4 bases and V by 0 bases; bases with no gene match: 6. This CDR3 region has 16 residues. Germline V gene lookup returns CDR1 SEHNR and CDR2 FQNEAQ (reference sequence). For the CDR3, the DNA is TGTGCCAGCAGCTTAGCGCGAAGAGCGGGAGCAGATACGCAGTATTTT. As protein: CASSLARRAGADTQYF. Together with reference TRBV7-9 and TRBJ2-3, the CDR3 gives the full variable domain: DTGVSQNPRHKITKRGQNVTFRCDPISEHNRLYWYRQTLGQGPEFLTYFQNEAQLEKSRLLSDRFSAERPKGSFSTLEIQRTEQGDSAMYLCASSLARRAGADTQYFGPGTRLTVL.

This clonotype occurred a few times. V is TRBV29-1 and J is TRBJ2-5; a weak D match, TRBD2 (6 bases). CDR1 SQVTM and CDR2 ANQGSEA come from the germline V gene. This CDR3 comprises 15 residues. The germline V and J ends were trimmed by 4 bases and 4 bases, with 19 bases remaining between them. The CDR3 reads CSVVSLTSSRETQYF. CDR3 coding DNA: TGCAGCGTTGTGTCCCTGACTAGTTCCCGAGAGACCCAGTACTTC.

The chain combines TRBV7-9 with TRBJ1-6; a weak D match, TRBD1 (6 bases). The CDR3 is made up of 16 amino acids. Germline V lookup: CDR1 SEHNR, CDR2 FQNEAQ (reference sequence). Deletions cut 6 bases from V and 6 bases from J, with 18 bases between. CDR3 nucleotide sequence: TGTGCCAGCAGTCAGAGAACAGGGTTGGGTAATTCACCCCTCCACTTT. Translating it yields CASSQRTGLGNSPLHF.

This chain connects TRBV12-5 to TRBJ2-1; 12 bases fit TRBD1. The CDR3 runs to 15 residues. After removal of 0 bases from V and 7 bases from J, the junction contained 1 base not matched to a gene. Germline V CDR1 and CDR2: LGHNT, FRNRAP. CDR3 amino acids: CASGLVGQGANEQFF. The CDR3 DNA follows: TGTGCTAGTGGTTTGGTGGGACAGGGGGCGAATGAGCAGTTCTTC.

V is TRBV6-1 and J is TRBJ1-2; perhaps TRBD1 as D (5 bases). Deletions cut 8 bases from V and 6 bases from J, with 16 bases between. The CDR3 totals 13 residues. Looked up from germline, CDR1 is MNHNS and CDR2 is SASEGT. The chain's CDR3 is CASGADGLDGYTF. The CDR3 bases are TGTGCCAGCGGGGCCGACGGGCTTGATGGCTACACCTTC.

This clonotype was picked up a small number of times. J is TRBJ1-5 and V is TRBV7-8; 7 bases are shared with TRBD1. V trimming: 5 bases; J trimming: 10 bases; junction bases outside the gene matches: 11. This CDR3 has 14 residues. Germline-derived CDR1 and CDR2 are SGHVS and FQNEAQ. The CDR3 region is CASSPGGGGGPQHF. CDR3 DNA: TGTGCCAGCAGCCCTGGGGGAGGGGGCGGCCCCCAGCATTTT. The whole variable domain, remainder taken from reference TRBV7-8 and TRBJ1-5, is GAGVSQSPRYKVAKRGQDVALRCDPISGHVSLFWYQQALGQGPEFLTYFQNEAQLDKSGLPSDRFFAERPEGSVSTLKIQRTQQEDSAVYLCASSPGGGGGPQHFGDGTRLSIL.

The table lists this clonotype with a few counts. This chain joins TRBV28 and TRBJ2-4; tentative D call: TRBD1 (6 bases). Per germline, CDR1 MDHEN and CDR2 SYDVKM. Trimming took off 4 bases at V and 1 base at J, with 11 bases between the two ends. The CDR3 is 15 amino acids. The CDR3: CASSSKGGAKNIQYF. In nucleotides, the CDR3 is TGTGCCAGCAGTTCCAAAGGGGGTGCCAAAAACATTCAGTACTTC.

This clonotype was seen repeatedly, ten times or more. This chain joins TRBV20-1 and TRBJ1-1, with D unclear. V was clipped by 1 base and J by 1 base, with 13 bases between them. Germline CDR1 and CDR2: DFQATT and SNEGSKA (reference sequence). The CDR3 sequence is 15 residues long. Here the CDR3 reads CSARGGSVSNTEAFF. CDR3 nucleotides: TGCAGTGCTAGAGGAGGGTCGGTCTCGAACACTGAAGCTTTCTTT.

This clonotype was counted between two and nine times. The chain couples TRBV12-3 or TRBV12-4 to TRBJ2-3; TRBD2 matches at 9 bases. The CDR3 runs 13 residues. Losses at the gene ends were 7 bases for V and 4 bases for J; bases not matched to a gene: 3. CDR3: CASTRTSADTQYF. The CDR3 nucleotides read TGTGCCAGCACCCGGACTAGCGCAGATACGCAGTATTTT.

The rearrangement links TRBV12-3 or TRBV12-4 to TRBJ2-7; TRBD1 might be the D (5 bases). The CDR3 loop spans 15 amino acids. V lost 4 bases to trimming and J lost 0 bases, with 13 bases between them. The CDR3 DNA sequence: TGTGCCAGCAGTTCCCGGACACAAAGCTCCTACGAGCAGTACTTC. Protein product: CASSSRTQSSYEQYF.

Ten or more counts support this clonotype. The chain carries TRBV5-1 and TRBJ1-2; 9 bases match TRBD1. The CDR3 is made up of 15 amino acids. Looked up from germline, CDR1 is SGHRS and CDR2 is YFSETQ. V trimming: 4 bases; J trimming: 2 bases; junction bases outside the gene matches: 6. For the CDR3, the DNA is TGCGCCAGCAGCGTGGGACAGGGATCCAACTATGGCTACACCTTC. The encoded protein is CASSVGQGSNYGYTF.

This clonotype occurred a few times. The rearrangement uses TRBV5-1 and TRBJ1-5; a weak D match, TRBD1 (5 bases). CDR3 length: 15 amino acids. The germline CDR1 and CDR2 sequences are SGHRS and YFSETQ. The V and J ends lost 4 bases and 5 bases respectively, with 16 bases between them. CDR3 amino acids: CASSPGPSHDQPQHF. The CDR3 coding sequence is TGCGCCAGCAGCCCGGGGCCCAGCCATGATCAGCCCCAGCATTTT.

The rearrangement joins TRBV29-1 to TRBJ2-1; 8 nucleotides agree with TRBD1. V was clipped by 5 bases and J by 7 bases; unmatched bases: 13. This CDR3 comprises 15 residues. CDR1 SQVTM and CDR2 ANQGSEA come from the germline V gene. Here the CDR3 DNA reads TGCAGCGTTCCCGGGTGGTGTGACAGGGGAAATGAGCAGTTCTTC. Translated: CSVPGWCDRGNEQFF.